The 17 T cell receptor beta chains in this list originate from one sample, sequenced in a study of blood T cell repertoires in COVID-19. Sequencing used immunoSEQ multiplex PCR; TCRdb keeps in-frame clones, though not all of them. The table lists 60,000 to 85,000 clones, about 83% of them singletons. The specimen was peripheral blood. The receptors here all came from a man older than 75 with acute or convalescent COVID-19.

The chain combines TRBV5-1 with TRBJ1-1; tentative D call: TRBD1 (6 bases). The CDR3 extends over 14 amino acids. CDR1 is SGHRS and CDR2 is YFSETQ in the germline V gene. V dropped 8 bases and J dropped 5 bases, with 19 bases sitting between them. The CDR3 nucleotides are TGCGCCAGTGCAGGGGCAACTGGGGGTACTGAAGCTTTCTTT. Translation gives CASAGATGGTEAFF.

The J gene is TRBJ1-2, the V gene TRBV4-3, with 7 bases fitting TRBD1. Germline CDR1 reads LGHNA; CDR2 reads YSLEER. The length of the CDR3 is 16 residues. Losses at the gene ends were 0 bases for V and 5 bases for J; bases not matched to a gene: 9. The CDR3 loop reads CASSQDFYRGTYGYTF. The CDR3 bases are TGCGCCAGCAGCCAAGATTTCTACAGGGGTACTTATGGCTACACCTTC.

This sequence joins TRBV11-2 and TRBJ2-7, with 7 bases matching TRBD1. V was pared by 3 bases and J by 1 base, with 3 bases of the junction left unmatched. Germline lookup yields CDR1 SGHAT and CDR2 FQNNGV. This CDR3 has 14 residues. The DNA for the CDR3 is TGTGCCAGCAGCTTCCCGGACAGGTCCTACGAGCAGTACTTC. It codes for CASSFPDRSYEQYF.

The rearrangement links TRBV19 to TRBJ1-5; D might be TRBD1 (5 bases). Germline lookup yields CDR1 LNHDA and CDR2 SQIVND (reference sequence). Trimming stripped 2 bases from V and 6 bases from J, with 14 bases between. This CDR3 contains 15 residues. In DNA form, the CDR3 reads TGTGCCAGTAGTATAAAGCCCACAGGCGCTCAGCCCCAGCATTTT. As protein: CASSIKPTGAQPQHF.

The rearrangement joins TRBV5-1 to TRBJ1-5; tentative D call: TRBD1 (6 bases). The CDR3 has 17 amino acids. V lost 0 bases, J lost 5 bases, and 18 bases lay in between. Germline-derived CDR1 and CDR2 are SGHRS and YFSETQ. The CDR3 bases are TGCGCCAGCAGCTTGGTCCCCGGGACACCCGGGGATCAGCCCCAGCATTTT. Translated: CASSLVPGTPGDQPQHF.

This chain uses TRBV6-1 with TRBJ2-4; a possible D gene is TRBD2 (6 bases). The germline CDR1 and CDR2 sequences are MNHNS and SASEGT. The CDR3 spans 12 residues. V shed 3 bases and J shed 7 bases, with 7 bases lying between them. Here the CDR3 reads CASSEEGNIQYF. The CDR3 DNA follows: TGTGCCAGCAGTGAGGAGGGTAACATTCAGTACTTC.

The rearrangement uses TRBV19 and TRBJ1-1; D is possibly TRBD1 (6 bases). CDR3 length equals 15 residues. Trimming took off 3 bases at V and 0 bases at J, with 11 bases between the two ends. Germline CDR1 LNHDA, CDR2 SQIVND (reference sequence). The CDR3 bases are TGTGCCAGTAGTATTCCTGGGGGCCTGAACACTGAAGCTTTCTTT. Translating gives CASSIPGGLNTEAFF.

The chain has TRBV7-6 and TRBJ2-1; 9 bases fit TRBD1. Germline CDR1 is SGHVS and CDR2 is FNYEAQ. This CDR3 is 18 amino acids long. Germline trimming cut 0 bases from V and 1 base from J; bases unmatched to any gene: 7. The CDR3 spells CASSLAHIGTGSYNEQFF. The CDR3 DNA reads as TGTGCCAGCAGCTTAGCACATATCGGGACAGGGTCCTACAATGAGCAGTTCTTC.

This sequence joins TRBV30 and TRBJ1-1, with D hard to call. The V and J ends lost 2 bases and 4 bases respectively, with 8 bases between them. Germline loops: CDR1 GTSNPN, CDR2 SVGIG (reference sequence). The CDR3 contains 12 residues. CDR3 sequence: CAWSQVSTEAFF. The CDR3 coding sequence is TGTGCCTGGAGTCAGGTTTCCACTGAAGCTTTCTTT.

V usage is TRBV5-1 and J usage is TRBJ2-4; 7 bases map to TRBD2. The CDR3 is made up of 12 amino acids. Germline CDR1 is SGHRS and CDR2 is YFSETQ. Unmatched junction bases numbered 4, after V lost 7 bases and J lost 6 bases. CDR3 DNA sequence: TGCGCCAGCCGCAGGGAGGGAAACATTCAGTACTTC. It is translated as CASRREGNIQYF.

CDR3 in DNA: TGTGCCAGCATTCAGGGAGGGTTTAATTCACCCCTCCACTTT. It encodes CASIQGGFNSPLHF. This rearrangement joins TRBV28 to TRBJ1-6; D might be TRBD1 (5 bases). The CDR3 has 14 amino acids. Germline V gives CDR1 MDHEN, CDR2 SYDVKM. V shed 7 bases and J shed 6 bases, with 13 bases lying between them.

This sequence joins TRBV7-7 and TRBJ2-1; tentatively, D is TRBD2 (5 bases). The CDR3 spans 15 residues. Deletions cut 5 bases from V and 1 base from J, with 12 bases between. CDR1 SSHAT and CDR2 FNYEAQ come from the germline V gene (reference sequence). CDR3: CASSPLRVSYNEQFF. CDR3 nucleotide sequence: TGTGCCAGCAGCCCCCTGCGGGTATCCTACAATGAGCAGTTCTTC.

This rearrangement joins TRBV19 to TRBJ1-1; a weak D match, TRBD1 (5 bases). CDR1 LNHDA and CDR2 SQIVND come from the germline V gene (reference sequence). Trimming removed 11 bases at V and 1 base at J, with 26 bases between. The CDR3 is 17 residues long. The CDR3 is CARTIPGGGLGNTEAFF. For the CDR3, the DNA is TGTGCCCGTACGATCCCGGGGGGGGGACTCGGGAACACTGAAGCTTTCTTT.

This chain links TRBV24-1 with TRBJ2-3, with D possibly TRBD1 on 5 matching bases. V was clipped by 5 bases and J by 7 bases, with 15 bases between them. Looked up from germline, CDR1 is KGHDR and CDR2 is SFDVKD. The CDR3 consists of 14 residues. DNA of the CDR3: TGTGCCACCAGTGGGGCAGGGTCAATTAATACGCAGTATTTT. Its protein product is CATSGAGSINTQYF.

This clone has a count of ten or more. The chain joins TRBV18 to TRBJ2-7; D not certain. The CDR3 covers 13 residues. The ends were cut back, 6 bases at V and 5 bases at J, with 14 bases in the middle. Germline V CDR1 and CDR2: KGHSH, LQKENI. CDR3 in amino acids: CASSNQNVHEQYF. The CDR3 nucleotides read TGTGCCAGCTCCAACCAGAATGTACACGAGCAGTACTTC.

The chain carries TRBV9 and TRBJ1-2; 12 bases map to TRBD1. Trimming cost V 5 bases and J 4 bases; bases outside gene matches: 3. This CDR3 spans 14 amino acids. Per germline, CDR1 SGDLS and CDR2 YYNGEE. CDR3 in amino acids: CASRKGQGAYGYTF. The CDR3 bases are TGTGCCAGCAGAAAGGGACAGGGGGCCTATGGCTACACCTTC.

This clone has just a few counts. For the CDR3, the DNA is TGCGCCAGCAGCCCCCTAGGTACATCGAACACCGGGGAGCTGTTTTTT. Translated, it gives CASSPLGTSNTGELFF. The chain couples TRBV4-1 to TRBJ2-2, with D unclear. Trimming left V 4 bases short and J 0 bases short, with 12 bases between. The CDR3 is 16 residues long. The germline V gene has CDR1 MGHRA and CDR2 YSYEKL.